This entry lists 26 T cell receptor beta chains sequenced from one sample in a study of neurological immune-mediated disorders. MiXCR, run by TCRdb on the 5' RACE reads, gives a single entry per CDR3 protein. This table holds 40,000 or so distinct CDR3 sequences, about 2.5% found once. The material sequenced was PBMCs. The receptors originated from a man between 45 and 60 years old with multiple sclerosis.

This clonotype was recorded at least ten times. The CDR3 spells CASSPGQGTVNEQFF. The CDR3 DNA follows: TGTGCCAGCAGTCCGGGACAGGGGACTGTAAATGAGCAGTTCTTC. This chain connects TRBV12-3 or TRBV12-4 to TRBJ2-1; TRBD1 matches 10 bases. Unmatched junction bases numbered 8, after V lost 5 bases and J lost 7 bases. The CDR3 loop spans 15 amino acids.

At least ten counts were recorded for this clonotype. This chain joins TRBV20-1 and TRBJ2-3; D is uncertain. V dropped 3 bases and J dropped 8 bases, with 18 bases sitting between them. This CDR3 comprises 14 residues. Looked up from germline, CDR1 is DFQATT and CDR2 is SNEGSKA (reference sequence). The CDR3 coding sequence is TGCAGTGCTAGTTCGGGTAGTGGGTCTGGTACGCAGTATTTT. Translating gives CSASSGSGSGTQYF.

This clonotype was observed many times. The chain recombines TRBV20-1 with TRBJ1-4, with a weak D call TRBD1 (5 bases). The CDR3 consists of 15 residues. Trimming removed 6 bases at V and 8 bases at J, with 22 bases between. Looked up from germline, CDR1 is DFQATT and CDR2 is SNEGSKA (reference sequence). The CDR3 loop reads CSAPFQGLAEEKLFF. CDR3 DNA: TGCAGTGCCCCCTTCCAGGGTCTCGCCGAGGAAAAACTGTTTTTT.

There are many counts of this clonotype. The chain uses TRBV5-1 and TRBJ2-2, with a tentative D call TRBD1 (5 bases). The CDR3 has 15 residues. Germline loops: CDR1 SGHRS, CDR2 YFSETQ. V shed 4 bases and J shed 2 bases, with 12 bases lying between them. DNA of the CDR3: TGCGCCAGCAGCCAAAGGACAAGTAACACCGGGGAGCTGTTTTTT. This sequence encodes CASSQRTSNTGELFF.

This clonotype has a count of ten or more. This chain uses TRBV5-1 with TRBJ2-3; D not resolved. The germline V gene encodes CDR1 SGHRS and CDR2 YFSETQ. Deletions cut 4 bases from V and 6 bases from J, with 9 bases between. This CDR3 is built from 12 residues. CDR3 protein: CASSPDLDTQYF. Written as DNA, the CDR3 is TGCGCCAGCAGCCCAGACCTGGATACGCAGTATTTT.

Ten or more counts support this clonotype. CDR3 nucleotide sequence: TGTGCCAGCTCACCAGGGACAGGGGGCCTCTCCTACGAGCAGTACTTC. Translated: CASSPGTGGLSYEQYF. The chain employs TRBV18 and TRBJ2-7; 12 nucleotides agree with TRBD1. The CDR3 consists of 16 residues. The germline CDR1 and CDR2 sequences are KGHSH and LQKENI. The V and J ends lost 2 bases and 0 bases, in that order; junction bases with no gene match: 2.

This clonotype was observed many times. The J gene is TRBJ2-7, the V gene TRBV12-3 or TRBV12-4, with D uncertain. The CDR3 loop spans 15 amino acids. Trimming shortened V by 1 base and J by 0 bases, and 10 bases separated the two germline ends. DNA of the CDR3: TGTGCCAGCAGTTTAGGCGCCTCGAGCTCCTACGAGCAGTACTTC. Translation: CASSLGASSSYEQYF.

In this sample, this clonotype turned up many times. The chain employs TRBV7-2 and TRBJ1-1, with D possibly TRBD1 on 6 matching bases. V was shortened by 4 bases and J by 1 base, with 10 bases between the two germline ends. CDR3 length equals 14 residues. CDR1 and CDR2 from the germline V gene are SGHTA and FQGNSA. CDR3 residues: CASSWGAGNTEAFF. CDR3 nucleotide sequence: TGTGCCAGCAGCTGGGGGGCGGGGAACACTGAAGCTTTCTTT.

This clonotype was found a few times. CDR3 coding DNA: TGCGCCAGCAGCCAGGACATGAACACTGAAGCTTTCTTT. Its protein product is CASSQDMNTEAFF. This chain connects TRBV4-3 to TRBJ1-1, with TRBD1 as a possible D gene (5 bases). Trimming cost V 3 bases and J 0 bases, with 5 bases left between them. The CDR3 contains 13 residues. Germline-derived CDR1 and CDR2 are LGHNA and YSLEER.

This clonotype was observed at least ten times. The V and J genes are TRBV29-1 and TRBJ1-1; D gene ambiguous. Germline-derived CDR1 and CDR2 are SQVTM and ANQGSEA. Trimming left V 0 bases short and J 5 bases short, with 7 bases between. The length of the CDR3 is 12 residues. CDR3 sequence (DNA): TGCAGCGTTGAAGATTGGGTTACTGAAGCTTTCTTT. Protein sequence: CSVEDWVTEAFF.

This clonotype was counted at least ten times. The junction shows a germline mismatch at one end, possibly a read error. The rearrangement links TRBV7-8 to TRBJ2-3; 8 bases agree with TRBD2. The CDR3 has 16 residues. CDR1 is SGHVS, CDR2 FQNEAQ, per germline. CDR3 DNA sequence: TGTGCCAGCAGCTTAGTCCCGGCGGGGGGCACGGATACGCAGTATTTT. It yields the protein CASSLVPAGGTDTQYF.

This clonotype was found many times. This chain connects TRBV7-8 to TRBJ1-1; no reliable D call. Germline CDR1 and CDR2: SGHVS and FQNEAQ. The CDR3 consists of 15 residues. V was shortened by 1 base and J by 6 bases, with 15 bases between the two germline ends. This CDR3 reads CASSLGGEEEAEAFF. The CDR3 DNA sequence: TGTGCCAGCAGCTTAGGTGGGGAGGAAGAAGCTGAAGCTTTCTTT.

This clonotype was observed at least ten times. CDR3 in amino acids: CASSQDVRTPLHF. Here the CDR3 DNA reads TGCGCCAGCAGCCAAGATGTAAGGACGCCCCTCCACTTT. This rearrangement joins TRBV4-1 to TRBJ1-6; no clear D. The CDR3 contains 13 residues. Germline-derived CDR1 and CDR2 are MGHRA and YSYEKL. Trimming took off 0 bases at V and 13 bases at J, with 10 bases between the two ends.

This clonotype showed up many times. This CDR3 is CSAIGQDSYEQYF. CDR3 in DNA: TGCAGTGCTATAGGACAGGACTCCTACGAGCAGTACTTC. The J gene is TRBJ2-7, the V gene TRBV20-1; 7 positions match TRBD1. The junction had 3 bases not matched to a gene; V was cut back by 4 bases and J by 0 bases. Germline V lookup: CDR1 DFQATT, CDR2 SNEGSKA (reference sequence). The length of the CDR3 is 13 residues.

This clonotype was counted at least ten times. The rearrangement links TRBV4-1 to TRBJ2-2, with D possibly being TRBD2 (5 bases). This CDR3 comprises 16 residues. V gave up 5 bases and J gave up 6 bases, with 19 bases separating them. The germline CDR1 and CDR2 sequences are MGHRA and YSYEKL. The DNA for the CDR3 is TGCGCCAGCAGCGACCGGGCAGCGGTTAGGTCCGGGGAGCTGTTTTTT. Its translation is CASSDRAAVRSGELFF.

This clonotype was counted ten times or more. The chain carries TRBV6-5 and TRBJ2-7; D gene uncertain. This CDR3 comprises 16 residues. The ends were cut back, 6 bases at V and 2 bases at J, with 20 bases in the middle. Germline loops: CDR1 MNHEY, CDR2 SVGAGI. Written as DNA, the CDR3 is TGTGCCAGCAGATCTCAAGGGCCCTATAAGGCCTACGAGCAGTACTTC. Translated, it gives CASRSQGPYKAYEQYF.

This clonotype came up many times. The chain links TRBV5-5 to TRBJ2-5; D is unresolved. Trimming pared 0 bases from V and 5 bases from J, leaving 17 bases between. Germline assignment: CDR1 SGHKS and CDR2 YYEKEE (reference sequence). The CDR3 length is 16 residues. CDR3 sequence reads: CASSLGRATTGETQYF. The CDR3 nucleotides are TGTGCCAGCAGCTTGGGTCGGGCTACCACCGGGGAGACCCAGTACTTC. Full variable domain (rest looked up from reference TRBV5-5 and TRBJ2-5): DAGVTQSPTHLIKTRGQQVTLRCSPISGHKSVSWYQQVLGQGPQFIFQYYEKEERGRGNFPDRFSARQFPNYSSELNVNALLLGDSALYLCASSLGRATTGETQYFGPGTRLLVL.

Concerning this clonotype: This clone may be a read error of a much larger clone one base away. The chain links TRBV25-1 to TRBJ1-2; no firm D call. CDR1 MGHDK and CDR2 SYGVNS come from the germline V gene. V lost 8 bases and J lost 4, with 8 bases in between. This CDR3 contains 11 residues. DNA for the CDR3: TGTGCCAGCCAAAACAGCTATGGCTACACCTTC. Residues: CASQNSYGYTF.

This clonotype was counted at least ten times. The rearrangement uses TRBV5-1 and TRBJ2-1, with 7 bases identical to TRBD1. Germline CDR1 is SGHRS and CDR2 is YFSETQ. The CDR3 totals 16 residues. J lost 3 bases, V lost 0 bases, and 6 bases had no gene match. The CDR3 DNA reads TGCGCCAGCAGCTTGGCCCAGGCAGGGGGCTACAATGAGCAGTTCTTC. Translating gives CASSLAQAGGYNEQFF.

This clonotype was counted at least ten times. This chain joins TRBV2 and TRBJ2-2; D is uncertain. V was trimmed by 7 bases and J by 0 bases, leaving 12 bases between them. Per the germline V gene, CDR1 is SNHLY and CDR2 is FYNNEI. The CDR3 totals 15 residues. DNA for the CDR3: TGTGCCAGCAAGGTTTTGGACGCGAACACCGGGGAGCTGTTTTTT. It yields the protein CASKVLDANTGELFF.

This clonotype was observed at least ten times. V and J are TRBV3-1 and TRBJ1-5, with TRBD1 matching over 7 bases. The CDR3 covers 16 residues. J lost 0 bases, V lost 4 bases, and 6 bases had no gene match. Germline values: CDR1 LGHDT, CDR2 YNNKEL (reference sequence). The CDR3 protein is CASSPAGQYSNQPQHF. As DNA, the CDR3 is TGTGCCAGCAGCCCCGCGGGACAGTATAGCAATCAGCCCCAGCATTTT.

In this sample, this clonotype turned up many times. The chain recombines TRBV20-1 with TRBJ1-2; D perhaps matches TRBD1 (5 bases). Germline lookup yields CDR1 DFQATT and CDR2 SNEGSKA (reference sequence). Between the trimmed V and J ends, which lost 5 bases and 4 bases, there was a span of 11 bases. This CDR3 has 12 residues. DNA of the CDR3: TGCAGTGCTGGCGGGCAGGGCTATGGCTACACCTTC. Protein product: CSAGGQGYGYTF.

This clonotype was picked up a small number of times. The chain is built from TRBV7-2 and TRBJ1-1; a possible D gene is TRBD1 (6 bases). The CDR3 sequence is 13 residues long. The V and J ends lost 4 bases and 7 bases respectively, with 13 bases between them. Germline assignment: CDR1 SGHTA and CDR2 FQGNSA. The DNA of the CDR3 is TGTGCCAGCAGCTCAGCGGACAGTTTTGAAGCTTTCTTT. Amino acids: CASSSADSFEAFF.

This clonotype appeared many times. This rearrangement joins TRBV20-1 to TRBJ2-3; D not resolved. The V gene's germline CDR1 is DFQATT and CDR2 SNEGSKA (reference sequence). The CDR3 runs to 15 residues. The V and J ends lost 5 bases and 6 bases respectively, with 21 bases between them. This CDR3 reads CSALRSGSGVDTQYF. CDR3 DNA: TGCAGTGCTCTGAGGTCAGGATCTGGGGTCGATACGCAGTATTTT.

This clonotype is labeled medium-sized. V and J are TRBV28 and TRBJ1-5; D perhaps matches TRBD1 (6 bases). V lost 3 bases, J lost 6 bases, and 9 bases lay in between. The CDR3 loop spans 13 amino acids. CDR1 MDHEN and CDR2 SYDVKM come from the germline V gene. The CDR3 sequence is CASSLKGGQPQHF. CDR3 bases: TGTGCCAGCAGTTTGAAGGGGGGTCAGCCCCAGCATTTT.

This clonotype was counted at least ten times. The chain recombines TRBV5-6 with TRBJ2-1; no reliable D call. Germline CDR1 is SGHDT and CDR2 is YYEEEE. CDR3 size: 14 residues. V shed 0 bases and J shed 5 bases, with 9 bases lying between them. CDR3 sequence reads: CASSLGGFDNEQFF. Here the CDR3 DNA reads TGTGCCAGCAGCTTGGGAGGTTTCGACAATGAGCAGTTCTTC.